These 8 T cell receptor beta chains originate from one sample sequenced in a study of T-cell memory formation after mild COVID-19. TCRdb itself ran the 5' RACE reads through MiXCR, one entry per CDR3 protein. Here the sample spans over 30,000 distinct CDR3 sequences, about 10% being singletons. Sequencing was carried out using PBMCs or a T cell subset sorted from them (not recorded which). The receptors shown here come from a man younger than 30 who had mild COVID-19 (a few samples of this study predate the infection). Cell type and time point are not known.

There are many counts of this clonotype. The chain couples TRBV12-3 or TRBV12-4 to TRBJ2-5; D gene uncertain. The CDR3 covers 13 residues. V was trimmed by 3 bases and J by 2 bases, leaving 7 bases between them. CDR3 amino acids: CASSFGRQETQYF. The CDR3 DNA follows: TGTGCCAGCAGTTTTGGCAGACAAGAGACCCAGTACTTC.

This clonotype has at least ten counts. The rearrangement links TRBV20-1 to TRBJ1-3, with a weak D call TRBD1 (5 bases). Trimming stripped 0 bases from V and 6 bases from J, with 9 bases between. There are 13 residues in the CDR3. Germline V gene lookup returns CDR1 DFQATT and CDR2 SNEGSKA (reference sequence). CDR3 sequence (DNA): TGCAGTGCTAGAGACCAGGGTGAAAACACCATATATTTT. Its translation: CSARDQGENTIYF.

This chain connects TRBV27 to TRBJ2-3, with TRBD2 matching 14 bases. The trim removed 2 bases at V and 5 bases at J, leaving 12 bases unmatched. The germline CDR1 and CDR2 sequences are MNHEY and SMNVEV (reference sequence). This CDR3 region has 19 residues. CDR3: CASSLIGGLAGGLGDTQYF. The CDR3 DNA reads as TGTGCCAGCAGTTTAATTGGCGGACTAGCGGGAGGTTTGGGAGATACGCAGTATTTT.

The chain joins TRBV14 to TRBJ2-5, with D unclear. Germline CDR1 is SGHDN and CDR2 is FVKESK. CDR3 size: 13 residues. The V end was cut by 0 bases, the J end by 4 bases, with 6 bases between. CDR3 protein: CASSQDWGETQYF. The CDR3 DNA follows: TGTGCCAGCAGCCAAGATTGGGGAGAGACCCAGTACTTC.

In its sample, this clonotype was seen a few times. V usage is TRBV5-5 and J usage is TRBJ2-3; TRBD1 agrees at 9 bases. The CDR3 covers 14 residues. The germline gives CDR1 SGHKS, CDR2 YYEKEE (reference sequence). After removal of 9 bases from V and 4 bases from J, the junction contained 9 bases not matched to a gene. CDR3 sequence (DNA): TGTGCCACCGGGACAGGGAATGGCGCAGATACGCAGTATTTT. Translating it yields CATGTGNGADTQYF.

This clonotype has at least ten counts. The chain links TRBV7-8 to TRBJ1-6; weak D call: TRBD1 (5 bases). CDR3 length: 14 residues. The V end lost 8 bases, the J end lost 7 bases, and 15 bases lay between the germline ends. Germline V gives CDR1 SGHVS, CDR2 FQNEAQ. This CDR3 is CASGSGIWNSPLHF. CDR3 nucleotide sequence: TGTGCCAGCGGGTCAGGGATCTGGAATTCACCCCTCCACTTT.

This clonotype was detected many times. The chain is built from TRBV20-1 and TRBJ1-3; a weak D match, TRBD1 (6 bases). The germline V gene has CDR1 DFQATT and CDR2 SNEGSKA (reference sequence). The length of the CDR3 is 15 residues. With 5 bases removed from V and 0 bases from J, the gap between germline ends came to 14 bases. The DNA for the CDR3 is TGCAGTGCTGGAAGACAGGCCCTCTCTGGAAACACCATATATTTT. Its translation is CSAGRQALSGNTIYF.

V is TRBV12-3 or TRBV12-4 and J is TRBJ1-1; D not resolved. The CDR3 is 15 amino acids. V dropped 0 bases and J dropped 1 base, with 9 bases sitting between them. DNA of the CDR3: TGTGCCAGCAGTTTAGCGGGCAGTCCGAACACTGAAGCTTTCTTT. Amino acids: CASSLAGSPNTEAFF.